The clone carrying this T cell receptor (beta chain) was found many times. Its specificity is unknown. What was amplified from RNA transcripts were TCR beta CDR3 regions. The study used the HTBI primer set for a first-round RT-PCR of the TCR CDR3. TCRdb re-derived calls from the multiplex PCR reads in MiXCR, one entry per CDR3 protein. This table holds about 500,000 distinct CDR3 sequences, around 15% found once. Patients aged 18 to 65 had newly diagnosed hyperthyroidism that had lasted under 2 months. Clinical symptoms, serum thyroxine, TRAb, thyroid ultrasound and orbital computed tomography established diagnosis. The CDR3 is made up of 15 amino acids. Germline V lookup: CDR1 DFQATT, CDR2 SNEGSKA (reference sequence). V gave up 3 bases and J gave up 5 bases; unmatched junction bases: 7. This sample is drawn from a study of T cells in Graves' hyperthyroidism and ophthalmopathy. At the level of the study: Peripheral blood was taken when the disease was first diagnosed, before any treatment began. Whole-study findings and limits: It was a median approximately 7.1 months before onset that the model predicted ophthalmopathy.

The chain employs TRBV20-1 and TRBJ2-5; TRBD2 agrees at 12 bases. The sequence derives from a woman aged 18-29 years with Graves' hyperthyroidism. Material for sequencing was blood. DNA for the CDR3: TGCAGTGCTAGGGACCGACTAGCGGGAGTGGAGACCCAGTACTTC. It yields the protein CSARDRLAGVETQYF.